This T cell receptor (beta chain) was retrieved from a study of T-cell reconstitution after alpha-beta-depleted transplantation in children. CDR3 length: 14 amino acids. V lost 7 bases and J 4 bases, leaving 15 bases between the germline ends. CDR1 is MNHEY, CDR2 SMNVEV, per germline (reference sequence). Regarding the study as a whole: From surviving recipient T cells and thymic progenitors came the high day-60 TCRbeta diversity observed in some patients. At one year after transplant, newly produced T cells mostly accounted for T-cell counts and diversity. The origin of alpha-beta T cells about two months after transplant was reportedly several hundred expanded graft clones.

A library of TCRbeta sequences, prepared with unique molecular identifiers, was generated. TCRdb recomputed calls from the PCR reads with MiXCR, one row per CDR3 protein. This sample carries about 440,000 distinct CDR3 sequences, 43% of them seen once, and the ten largest clones take 27%. Comment on this clonotype: Its antigen is unknown.

This clonotype was sampled from a girl aged 2 to 10 with aplastic anemia, due to receive a stem cell transplant. This sample comprised PBMCs, obtained before TCRalphabeta/CD19-depleted stem cell transplant. The rearrangement joins TRBV27 to TRBJ2-3; D possibly corresponds to TRBD2 (6 bases). CDR3 DNA sequence: TGTGCCAGCACCACATCGGGGGAAGCAGATACGCAGTATTTT. Translating it yields CASTTSGEADTQYF.